The 19 T cell receptor beta chains in this list originate from one sample, sequenced in a study of OX40 agonist ivuxolimab in advanced cancers. This table comes from immunoSEQ multiplex PCR, and its TCRdb copy is limited to in-frame clones, with some not included. The data hold about 76,000 clones, with 85% observed a single time. This material consisted of CD4+ or CD8+ T cells sorted from blood, taken in a trial of the OX40 agonist ivuxolimab. The receptor set was obtained from an adult with an advanced solid tumor such as melanoma, head and neck, liver or kidney cancer.

In its sample, this clone was seen once. The V call is TRBV6-1, the J call TRBJ1-5, with D unresolved. The V end lost 5 bases, the J end lost 7 bases, and 9 bases lay between the germline ends. This CDR3 spans 12 amino acids. Looked up from germline, CDR1 is MNHNS and CDR2 is SASEGT. CDR3 protein: CASSLGRQPQHF. CDR3 nucleotide sequence: TGTGCCAGCAGTCTTGGGCGGCAGCCCCAGCATTTT.

CDR3 amino acids: CASSLAGGQQYF. The CDR3 DNA reads TGTGCCAGCAGCTTAGCGGGTGGCCAGCAGTACTTC. The chain combines TRBV7-8 with TRBJ2-7; D remains ambiguous. Germline V CDR1 and CDR2: SGHVS, FQNEAQ. The CDR3 has 12 amino acids. Deletions cut 0 bases from V and 8 bases from J, with 8 bases between.

This clone has only one observation. The chain is built from TRBV7-2 and TRBJ2-1; 8 bases fit TRBD2. The CDR3 sequence is 16 residues long. Germline-derived CDR1 and CDR2 are SGHTA and FQGNSA. V shed 5 bases and J 7 bases; nucleotides not matched to a gene: 13. CDR3 sequence reads: CASSTGRGGNLNEQFF. The DNA for the CDR3 is TGTGCCAGCAGCACCGGGAGGGGGGGCAATTTGAATGAGCAGTTCTTC. Full variable domain (remainder filled in from reference TRBV7-2 and TRBJ2-1): GAGVSQSPSNKVTEKGKDVELRCDPISGHTALYWYRQSLGQGLEFLIYFQGNSAPDKSGLPSDRFSAERTGGSVSTLTIQRTQQEDSAVYLCASSTGRGGNLNEQFFGPGTRLTVL.

The rearrangement uses TRBV9 and TRBJ1-2; the match to TRBD1 covers 7 bases. The germline CDR1 and CDR2 sequences are SGDLS and YYNGEE. CDR3 size: 15 residues. Trimming at V came to 4 bases and at J to 4 bases, leaving 10 bases not matched to a gene. This CDR3 is CASSTHRDSLYGYTF. The CDR3 nucleotides are TGTGCCAGCAGCACGCACCGGGACAGCCTCTATGGCTACACCTTC.

This sequence joins TRBV5-8 and TRBJ1-5, with no clear D. Trimming took 1 base from V and 1 from J, leaving 9 bases between them. The CDR3 is 15 residues long. The germline V gene has CDR1 SGHTS and CDR2 YDEGEE. The CDR3 sequence: CASSLNTGSNQPQHF. CDR3 coding DNA: TGTGCCAGCAGCTTGAATACGGGGAGCAATCAGCCCCAGCATTTT.

This clone has a handful of counts. The chain combines TRBV7-2 with TRBJ2-1, with 8 bases aligning to TRBD1. CDR3 length: 14 amino acids. V dropped 5 bases and J dropped 10; count of bases not matched to a gene: 10. The germline gives CDR1 SGHTA, CDR2 FQGNSA. CDR3 protein: CASSLQTGDGEQFF. Written as DNA, the CDR3 is TGTGCCAGCAGCCTCCAGACAGGGGATGGGGAGCAGTTCTTC.

The rearrangement joins TRBV19 to TRBJ1-5; 9 bases are a match to TRBD1. Germline V lookup: CDR1 LNHDA, CDR2 SQIVND (reference sequence). The CDR3 has 16 residues. Germline trimming cut 6 bases from V and 2 bases from J; bases unmatched to any gene: 8. CDR3 in DNA: TGTGCCAGTAGGAGGGGACAGGGTGGCGGCAATCAGCCCCAGCATTTT. Protein product: CASRRGQGGGNQPQHF.

The chain carries TRBV7-2 and TRBJ2-1; TRBD1 matches 9 bases. The ends lost 7 bases at V and 2 bases at J; junction bases unmatched: 6. This CDR3 region has 15 residues. CDR1 is SGHTA and CDR2 is FQGNSA in the germline V gene. For the CDR3, the DNA is TGTGCCAGCAACACCGGGACAGGGCCCTACAATGAGCAGTTCTTC. It encodes CASNTGTGPYNEQFF.

The genes are TRBV19 and TRBJ1-4; TRBD1 is a possible D gene (5 bases). CDR3 length equals 16 residues. V was trimmed by 6 bases and J by 7 bases, leaving 21 bases between them. Germline CDR1 and CDR2: LNHDA and SQIVND (reference sequence). The CDR3 spells CASSETGTPSGEKLFF. The CDR3, as DNA: TGTGCCAGTAGCGAAACCGGGACCCCGAGTGGTGAAAAACTGTTTTTT. Full variable domain (remainder filled in from reference TRBV19 and TRBJ1-4): DGGITQSPKYLFRKEGQNVTLSCEQNLNHDAMYWYRQDPGQGLRLIYYSQIVNDFQKGDIAEGYSVSREKKESFPLTVTSAQKNPTAFYLCASSETGTPSGEKLFFGSGTQLSVL.

The CDR3 region is CASRKPGQGRGPLHF. In nucleotides, the CDR3 is TGTGCCAGCAGAAAACCGGGACAGGGTAGGGGACCCCTCCACTTT. This sequence joins TRBV6-5 and TRBJ1-6; TRBD1 matches at 9 bases. Per the germline V gene, CDR1 is MNHEY and CDR2 is SVGAGI. The CDR3 is made up of 15 amino acids. V was pared by 6 bases and J by 12 bases, with 12 bases of the junction left unmatched.

This chain uses TRBV19 with TRBJ1-2; the match to TRBD1 covers 11 bases. This CDR3 is 14 amino acids long. From germline, CDR1 is LNHDA and CDR2 SQIVND (reference sequence). V lost 6 bases, J lost 4 bases, and 4 bases stayed unmatched. CDR3: CASSGTGGFYGYTF. CDR3 nucleotide sequence: TGTGCCAGTAGCGGGACAGGGGGTTTCTATGGCTACACCTTC.

This rearrangement joins TRBV19 to TRBJ1-2, with 10 bases that match TRBD1. Germline CDR1 is LNHDA and CDR2 is SQIVND (reference sequence). This CDR3 comprises 14 residues. V shed 6 bases, J shed 3 bases, and the junction held 4 bases outside the gene matches. The CDR3 reads CASRGQGRDYGYTF. The CDR3 bases are TGTGCCAGTAGGGGACAGGGGAGAGACTATGGCTACACCTTC.

This clone was detected once. This rearrangement joins TRBV9 to TRBJ1-4; tentatively, D is TRBD1 (6 bases). The ends were cut back, 3 bases at V and 5 bases at J, with 14 bases in the middle. The germline gives CDR1 SGDLS, CDR2 YYNGEE. This CDR3 is built from 15 residues. CDR3 sequence: CASSAMTGLNEKLFF. The CDR3 DNA is TGTGCCAGCAGCGCCATGACAGGACTAAATGAAAAACTGTTTTTT.

CDR3 nucleotides: TGTGCCAGCAGCTTAATGGGGCAGGCAGTGGGGAATGAGCAGTTCTTC. Translated: CASSLMGQAVGNEQFF. This chain links TRBV7-3 with TRBJ2-1; TRBD1 might be the D (5 bases). CDR3 length equals 16 residues. V lost 1 base to trimming and J lost 7 bases, with 17 bases between them. CDR1 is SGHTA, CDR2 FQGTGA, per germline. Together with reference TRBV7-3 and TRBJ2-1, the CDR3 gives the full variable domain: GAGVSQTPSNKVTEKGKYVELRCDPISGHTALYWYRQSLGQGPEFLIYFQGTGAADDSGLPNDRFFAVRPEGSVSTLKIQRTERGDSAVYLCASSLMGQAVGNEQFFGPGTRLTVL.

This clone was picked up one time. The rearrangement uses TRBV7-2 and TRBJ2-2, with no clear D. The V end lost 2 bases, the J end lost 0 bases, and 7 bases lay between the germline ends. Germline assignment: CDR1 SGHTA and CDR2 FQGNSA. The CDR3 covers 15 residues. CDR3 nucleotide sequence: TGTGCCAGCAGCTTAAGGGCAGCGAACACCGGGGAGCTGTTTTTT. It encodes CASSLRAANTGELFF.

This chain uses TRBV4-2 with TRBJ1-1; 10 bases line up with TRBD1. The V gene's germline CDR1 is LGHNA and CDR2 YNFKEQ. J was trimmed by 6 bases and V by 4 bases; bases with no gene match: 2. The CDR3 extends over 13 amino acids. CDR3 in amino acids: CASSPGQGAEAFF. The CDR3 DNA reads as TGTGCCAGCAGCCCCGGACAGGGGGCTGAAGCTTTCTTT.

A single count supports this clone. The rearrangement uses TRBV29-1 and TRBJ2-2, with D possibly matching TRBD1 (6 bases). V was shortened by 4 bases and J by 9 bases, with 15 bases between the two germline ends. The length of the CDR3 is 13 residues. Germline values: CDR1 SQVTM, CDR2 ANQGSEA. This CDR3 is CSVGQLDRRELFF. CDR3 nucleotide sequence: TGCAGCGTTGGACAGCTCGACAGGCGGGAGCTGTTTTTT.

The J gene is TRBJ1-2, the V gene TRBV10-2; possible D gene TRBD1, 5 bases. This CDR3 region has 14 residues. Looked up from germline, CDR1 is WSHSY and CDR2 is SAAADI. V was pared by 7 bases and J by 1 base, with 13 bases between. CDR3 sequence reads: CASTGTGINYGYTF. The CDR3 region has the DNA TGCGCCAGCACCGGGACGGGTATTAACTATGGCTACACCTTC.

The V gene is TRBV7-9, the J gene TRBJ2-5; 8 bases line up with TRBD2. Trimming cost V 0 bases and J 4 bases; bases outside gene matches: 4. Germline V gene sequence: CDR1 SEHNR, CDR2 FQNEAQ (reference sequence). This CDR3 spans 15 amino acids. CDR3 residues: CASSLARGAGETQYF. The CDR3 nucleotides read TGTGCCAGCAGCTTAGCGCGGGGGGCGGGAGAGACCCAGTACTTC.